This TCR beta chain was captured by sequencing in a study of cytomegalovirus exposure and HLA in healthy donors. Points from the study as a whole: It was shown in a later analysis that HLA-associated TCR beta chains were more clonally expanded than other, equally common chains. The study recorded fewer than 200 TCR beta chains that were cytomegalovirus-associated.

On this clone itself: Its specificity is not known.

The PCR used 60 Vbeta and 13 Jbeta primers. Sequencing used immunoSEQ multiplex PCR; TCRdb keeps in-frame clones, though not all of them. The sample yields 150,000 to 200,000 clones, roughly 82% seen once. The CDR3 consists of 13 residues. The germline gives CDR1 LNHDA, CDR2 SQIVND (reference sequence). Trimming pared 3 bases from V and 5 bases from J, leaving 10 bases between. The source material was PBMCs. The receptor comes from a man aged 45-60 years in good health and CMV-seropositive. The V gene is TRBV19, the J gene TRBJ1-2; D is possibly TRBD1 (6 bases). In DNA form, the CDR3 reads TGTGCCAGTAGTATCACAGGGCAGTATGGCTACACCTTC. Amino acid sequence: CASSITGQYGYTF.